This T cell receptor (beta chain) was recovered during a study of regulatory T cells in long-lasting Graves disease. Time point noted: persistent/refractory GD, antithyroid drugs over 5 years with positive TRAb. The authors made the TCR library using RNA they extracted from PBMCs. Germline V gene sequence: CDR1 SGHDN, CDR2 FVKESK. There are 15 residues in the CDR3. Trimming stripped 1 base from V and 0 bases from J, with 9 bases between. CDR3 regions were amplified by Arm-PCR using iRepertoire HTBI primers to build TCR beta libraries. A single record per CDR3 protein comes from TCRdb applying MiXCR to the multiplex PCR reads. The table includes about 420,000 distinct CDR3 sequences, around 24% detected once.

The receptor's source is a female donor with Graves disease. The chain recombines TRBV14 with TRBJ1-1; D is unresolved. Sequencing used peripheral blood mononuclear cells (PBMCs), obtained when the disease was refractory, from a patient treated with antithyroid drugs. As DNA, the CDR3 is TGTGCCAGCAGCCAAGGGACGGCTGTGAACACTGAAGCTTTCTTT. Translation: CASSQGTAVNTEAFF.